A single sample is the source of the 24 T cell receptor beta chains below, sequenced in a study of CD8 T cells in ankylosing spondylitis. TCRdb reprocessed the 5' RACE reads via MiXCR and lists one record per CDR3 protein. The repertoire holds around 480,000 distinct CDR3 sequences, with 17% as singletons. For these receptors, no antigen is known. Study conclusions and caveats: For ankylosing spondylitis blood, a TCR beta motif of 8 or 9 highly homologous variants appeared characteristic.

Sequencing used blood, either unsorted or a sorted T cell fraction (not recorded which). These receptors came from a male donor with ankylosing spondylitis.

There are a few counts of this clonotype. The chain couples TRBV10-3 to TRBJ2-5; TRBD2 might be the D (5 bases). The ends were cut back, 2 bases at V and 3 bases at J, with 7 bases in the middle. This CDR3 region has 13 residues. The germline CDR1 and CDR2 sequences are ENHRY and SYGVKD. The DNA of the CDR3 is TGTGCCATCAGTGAGAGGCGGGAAGAGACCCAGTACTTC. Protein product: CAISERREETQYF.

The chain couples TRBV20-1 to TRBJ2-4; D might be TRBD1 (6 bases). Trimming stripped 0 bases from V and 0 bases from J, with 15 bases between. Germline V gene sequence: CDR1 DFQATT, CDR2 SNEGSKA (reference sequence). The CDR3 runs 17 residues. The CDR3 DNA sequence: TGCAGTGCTAGAGATCAAGCAGGACAGCTAGCCAAAAACATTCAGTACTTC. Translating gives CSARDQAGQLAKNIQYF.

This clonotype came up a few times. The chain combines TRBV29-1 with TRBJ1-2; unclear D gene. The germline gives CDR1 SQVTM, CDR2 ANQGSEA. The CDR3 is 12 residues long. V gave up 3 bases and J gave up 6 bases, with 11 bases separating them. The CDR3 DNA reads as TGCAGCGTTGACAGGTTTGGGCATGGCTACACCTTC. It specifies CSVDRFGHGYTF.

The chain employs TRBV20-1 and TRBJ2-3, with TRBD2 as a possible D gene (6 bases). V gave up 2 bases and J gave up 2 bases, with 11 bases separating them. CDR1 is DFQATT, CDR2 SNEGSKA, per germline (reference sequence). This CDR3 spans 14 amino acids. In DNA form, the CDR3 reads TGCAGTGCTAGACGGCGGGAATTCACAGATACGCAGTATTTT. This codes for CSARRREFTDTQYF.

This clonotype was observed a few times. This rearrangement joins TRBV29-1 to TRBJ1-3; unclear D gene. V lost 0 bases to trimming and J lost 0 bases, with 9 bases between them. Germline V gives CDR1 SQVTM, CDR2 ANQGSEA. CDR3 length equals 15 residues. The CDR3 protein is CSVEDPRFSGNTIYF. In DNA, the CDR3 is TGCAGCGTTGAAGATCCAAGGTTCTCTGGAAACACCATATATTTT.

This clonotype showed up many times. The CDR3 region has the DNA TGTGCCAGCTCACCCGACAGGGTTGAGCAGTACTTC. It codes for CASSPDRVEQYF. The gene calls are TRBV18 and TRBJ2-7, with 7 positions matching TRBD1. This CDR3 region has 12 residues. Germline CDR1 KGHSH, CDR2 LQKENI. The V gene end was trimmed by 3 bases and the J gene end by 7 bases; junction bases not matched to a gene: 3. Full variable domain (rest looked up from reference TRBV18 and TRBJ2-7): NAGVMQNPRHLVRRRGQEARLRCSPMKGHSHVYWYRQLPEEGLKFMVYLQKENIIDESGMPKERFSAEFPKEGPSILRIQQVVRGDSAAYFCASSPDRVEQYFGPGTRLTVT.

This chain uses TRBV5-1 with TRBJ2-3, with 8 bases aligning to TRBD2. The CDR3 loop spans 15 amino acids. V was clipped by 4 bases and J by 1 base; unmatched bases: 5. The germline gives CDR1 SGHRS, CDR2 YFSETQ. Written as DNA, the CDR3 is TGCGCCAGCAGCCCGGGGGGGTTCCGCACAGATACGCAGTATTTT. As protein: CASSPGGFRTDTQYF.

This clonotype was observed a handful of times. V is TRBV20-1 and J is TRBJ1-5; D is ambiguous. Germline CDR1 is DFQATT and CDR2 is SNEGSKA (reference sequence). The V end lost 1 base, the J end lost 5 bases, and 12 bases lay between the germline ends. This CDR3 has 14 residues. For the CDR3, the DNA is TGCAGTGCTAGAGGAGTACCGGAGGATCAGCCCCAGCATTTT. Its protein is CSARGVPEDQPQHF.

This clonotype was seen a few times. The rearrangement links TRBV2 to TRBJ2-7; D assignment may be TRBD1 or TRBD2 (5 bases each). Trimming stripped 7 bases from V and 0 bases from J, with 19 bases between. This CDR3 is 16 amino acids long. In germline, CDR1 is SNHLY, CDR2 FYNNEI. The CDR3 DNA reads as TGTGCCAGCACCCCTGGGGGAACCCGTTACTCCTACGAGCAGTACTTC. Protein product: CASTPGGTRYSYEQYF.

This clonotype was observed a handful of times. This chain links TRBV20-1 with TRBJ1-1, with D tentatively TRBD1 (5 bases). V lost 2 bases and J lost 0, with 19 bases in between. In germline, CDR1 is DFQATT, CDR2 SNEGSKA (reference sequence). There are 17 residues in the CDR3. The CDR3 is CSARPRAGGTMNTEAFF. The CDR3, as DNA: TGCAGTGCTAGACCTCGCGCAGGCGGGACCATGAACACTGAAGCTTTCTTT.

V is TRBV6-1 and J is TRBJ2-1, with D hard to call. CDR1 is MNHNS, CDR2 SASEGT, per germline. Trimming removed 4 bases at V and 2 bases at J, with 6 bases between. There are 13 residues in the CDR3. The CDR3 coding sequence is TGTGCCAGCAGTGTGTGGGCCTACAATGAGCAGTTCTTC. It is translated as CASSVWAYNEQFF.

The chain couples TRBV20-1 to TRBJ1-5; unclear D gene. CDR1 and CDR2 (germline): DFQATT, SNEGSKA (reference sequence). Trimming left V 4 bases short and J 1 base short, with 5 bases between. This CDR3 is built from 12 residues. For the CDR3, the DNA is TGCAGTGCTATTGGAAGCAATCAGCCCCAGCATTTT. As protein: CSAIGSNQPQHF.

The DNA for the CDR3 is TGTGCCAGCAGTACCAAAGGACGGGGACTAATGAACACTGAAGCTTTCTTT. Translating it yields CASSTKGRGLMNTEAFF. The chain is built from TRBV6-2 or TRBV6-3 and TRBJ1-1, with D tentatively TRBD1 (5 bases). The CDR3 runs to 17 residues. With 5 bases removed from V and 0 bases from J, the gap between germline ends came to 19 bases. Looked up from germline, CDR1 is MNHEY and CDR2 is SVGEGT.

There are many counts of this clonotype. This chain uses TRBV3-1 with TRBJ2-7; 8 bases are a match to TRBD1. V lost 4 bases, J lost 7 bases, and 6 bases stayed unmatched. This CDR3 region has 13 residues. Germline V gene data show CDR1 as LGHDT and CDR2 as YNNKEL (reference sequence). The DNA for the CDR3 is TGTGCCAGCAGCCTGCGGACAGGGAGAGAGCAGTACTTC. Amino acid sequence: CASSLRTGREQYF.

This chain joins TRBV6-6 and TRBJ1-3, with unresolved D. Trimming left V 6 bases short and J 8 bases short, with 11 bases between. Germline CDR1 and CDR2: MNHNY and SVGAGI (reference sequence). The CDR3 consists of 12 residues. CDR3 bases: TGTGCCAGCAGCCCGAACAGATACACCATATATTTT. Translating gives CASSPNRYTIYF.

V and J are TRBV25-1 and TRBJ2-3; the D call may be TRBD1 or TRBD2 (5 bases each). CDR3 length equals 14 residues. Trimming shortened V by 3 bases and J by 2 bases, and 9 bases separated the two germline ends. Per germline, CDR1 MGHDK and CDR2 SYGVNS. DNA of the CDR3: TGTGCCAGCAGTGAGGGGGTAGTCACAGATACGCAGTATTTT. Translated, it gives CASSEGVVTDTQYF.

V and J are TRBV10-2 and TRBJ2-1; D not resolved. CDR1 WSHSY and CDR2 SAAADI come from the germline V gene. Trimming took 2 bases from V and 5 from J, leaving 10 bases between them. CDR3 length: 14 amino acids. The CDR3 DNA sequence: TGCGCCAGCAGTGAGCCCTCAGGTAACAATGAGCAGTTCTTC. Residues: CASSEPSGNNEQFF.

This clonotype was recorded a few times. This chain uses TRBV2 with TRBJ2-3; 9 nucleotides align to TRBD2. Germline CDR1 is SNHLY and CDR2 is FYNNEI. The CDR3 extends over 15 amino acids. Trimming at V came to 4 bases and at J to 1 base, leaving 3 bases not matched to a gene. DNA for the CDR3: TGTGCCAGCAGTGCCCGGACTAGCGGCACAGATACGCAGTATTTT. It yields the protein CASSARTSGTDTQYF.

The V and J genes are TRBV29-1 and TRBJ2-7; 7 bases are a match to TRBD2. The V gene end was trimmed by 4 bases and the J gene end by 5 bases; junction bases not matched to a gene: 5. CDR1 is SQVTM and CDR2 is ANQGSEA in the germline V gene. The CDR3 runs to 12 residues. The CDR3 region is CSVVRGGDEQYF. The CDR3 nucleotides read TGCAGCGTTGTAAGGGGAGGGGACGAGCAGTACTTC.

The rearrangement links TRBV2 to TRBJ1-1, with D hard to call. The CDR3 spans 13 residues. The germline V gene encodes CDR1 SNHLY and CDR2 FYNNEI. The germline V and J ends were trimmed by 5 bases and 4 bases, with 11 bases remaining between them. The CDR3 loop is CASSIWEGTEAFF. The CDR3 DNA is TGTGCCAGCAGTATATGGGAGGGCACTGAAGCTTTCTTT. The full variable domain, completed using reference TRBV2 and TRBJ1-1, is EPEVTQTPSHQVTQMGQEVILRCVPISNHLYFYWYRQILGQKVEFLVSFYNNEISEKSEIFDDQFSVERPDGSNFTLKIRSTKLEDSAMYFCASSIWEGTEAFFGQGTRLTVV.

This clonotype appeared a few times. For the CDR3, the DNA is TGCAGTGCTAGCTCGACAGGGGGTGGAAACACCATATATTTT. Its protein product is CSASSTGGGNTIYF. This chain joins TRBV20-1 and TRBJ1-3, with 9 nucleotides matching TRBD1. Germline V gene sequence: CDR1 DFQATT, CDR2 SNEGSKA (reference sequence). The CDR3 sequence is 14 residues long. With 3 bases clipped from V and 3 bases from J, the junction kept 3 bases outside the gene matches.

This clonotype was seen only a few times. The chain has TRBV7-6 and TRBJ1-1; no firm D call. CDR3 length: 14 amino acids. V was pared by 4 bases and J by 1 base, with 10 bases between. Germline CDR1 reads SGHVS; CDR2 reads FNYEAQ. The CDR3 sequence is CASSSRAENTEAFF. The CDR3 coding sequence is TGTGCCAGCAGCTCGCGGGCGGAGAACACTGAAGCTTTCTTT.

The J gene is TRBJ2-7, the V gene TRBV20-1; the D gene is possibly TRBD2 (6 bases). This CDR3 contains 14 residues. V was clipped by 4 bases and J by 1 base, with 14 bases between them. The germline V gene has CDR1 DFQATT and CDR2 SNEGSKA (reference sequence). The CDR3 here is CSATRRSGSYEQYF. CDR3 sequence (DNA): TGCAGTGCTACAAGGAGGAGCGGGTCCTACGAGCAGTACTTC.

Only a few counts were recorded for this clonotype. This sequence joins TRBV12-3 or TRBV12-4 and TRBJ2-1, with D uncertain. The CDR3 extends over 16 amino acids. V was cut by 5 bases and J by 2 bases, with 16 bases left in between. DNA of the CDR3: TGTGCCAGCAGTACCTCCGGCGGCCCCGCCTACAATGAGCAGTTCTTC. Translated: CASSTSGGPAYNEQFF.